The 5 T cell receptor beta chains listed next were all sequenced from one sample in a study of T cell responses to AZD1222 COVID-19 vaccine. Here immunoSEQ multiplex PCR was the method, and the copy in TCRdb shows in-frame clones only, minus some. The table has around 91,000 clones, about 88% seen once. Here the sequenced sample was peripheral blood, taken on day 0 of AZD1222 vaccination. Receptors originate from an adult in good health.

Turning to this clone: Mismatch with germline at one junction end may stem from a read error. The chain uses TRBV3-1 (or the pseudogene TRBV3-2) and TRBJ2-3, with a tentative D call TRBD2 (6 bases). CDR3 length: 13 residues. Per the germline V gene, CDR1 is LGHDT and CDR2 is YNNKEL (reference sequence). The CDR3 DNA is TGTGCCAGCAGCCGTCCCGGGACTCCTTCGTCGGATTTT. Encoded protein: CASSRPGTPSSDF.

The CDR3 region has the DNA TGCGCCAGCGAGGCTAGCGGGGGAGTGAGGGCCAAAAACATTCAGTACTTC. This codes for CASEASGGVRAKNIQYF. V is TRBV4-3 and J is TRBJ2-4, with TRBD2 matching over 10 bases. CDR3 length: 17 amino acids. Germline V lookup: CDR1 LGHNA, CDR2 YSLEER. With V trimmed by 8 bases and J by 1 base, 11 bases remained unmatched.

This sequence joins TRBV7-2 and TRBJ2-1; tentatively, D is TRBD2 (6 bases). The CDR3 length is 15 residues. Germline loops: CDR1 SGHTA, CDR2 FQGNSA. Trimming removed 4 bases from V and 3 bases from J, with 13 bases in between. CDR3 in amino acids: CASSSGLLLYNEQFF. The CDR3 DNA follows: TGTGCCAGCAGCTCTGGACTACTCCTCTACAATGAGCAGTTCTTC.

The CDR3 DNA sequence: TGTGCTAGTGGTTTGGTACAGTCAGGGAACACTGAAGCTTTCTTT. It codes for CASGLVQSGNTEAFF. The gene calls are TRBV12-5 and TRBJ1-1, with D unresolved. Germline CDR1 and CDR2: LGHNT and FRNRAP. Trimming shortened V by 0 bases and J by 1 base, and 9 bases separated the two germline ends. The CDR3 is 15 residues long.

In DNA, the CDR3 is TGTGCCAGCAGTCAGACCCTTGGGGGCAACACTGAAGCTTTCTTT. This gives the protein CASSQTLGGNTEAFF. The chain is built from TRBV6-5 and TRBJ1-1; tentative D call: TRBD1 (6 bases). CDR3 length: 15 amino acids. V shed 5 bases and J shed 2 bases, with 15 bases lying between them. Germline CDR1 MNHEY, CDR2 SVGAGI.